This T cell receptor beta chain is drawn from a study of blood T cell repertoires in COVID-19. The CDR3 has 15 residues. The germline gives CDR1 MNHEY, CDR2 SVGEGT. The V segment lost 4 bases and the J segment 7 bases; nucleotides outside the gene matches: 7. Assay: immunoSEQ multiplex PCR; the TCRdb copy retains only in-frame clones and omits some. This table holds around 66,000 clones, more than 75% found once. This sequence was found in a man in his sixties with acute or convalescent COVID-19. The chain carries TRBV6-2 or TRBV6-3 and TRBJ2-2; TRBD1 matches at 9 bases. The sequencing sample was made of peripheral blood. Here the CDR3 reads CASSSRQGENGELFF. The CDR3 region has the DNA TGTGCCAGCAGTTCCCGACAGGGGGAAAACGGGGAGCTGTTTTTT.